This T cell receptor (beta chain) was obtained from a study of T cell responses to AZD1222 COVID-19 vaccine. In regard to this clone: No antigen is known for it.

TCRdb keeps only in-frame clones here, not all; method: immunoSEQ multiplex PCR. Among 150,000 or so clones listed, more than 70% were seen once. Study observations and caveats: Following two doses of AZD1222, Spike-specific TCR breadth and depth rose. Sampled repertoires all dated from after the peak T cell response.

The CDR3 is 15 amino acids. V lost 0 bases and J lost 1; bases outside the gene matches: 2. Germline lookup yields CDR1 SGHRS and CDR2 YFSETQ. The TCR sequence derives from an adult in good health. The source material was peripheral blood, sampled on day 0 of AZD1222 vaccination. This sequence joins TRBV5-1 and TRBJ2-7, with 9 bases fitting TRBD2. The CDR3 DNA reads TGCGCCAGCAGCTTGGGTCTAGCGGGATCCTACGAGCAGTACTTC. This codes for CASSLGLAGSYEQYF. Filled out from reference TRBV5-1 and TRBJ2-7, the complete variable domain reads KAGVTQTPRYLIKTRGQQVTLSCSPISGHRSVSWYQQTPGQGLQFLFEYFSETQRNKGNFPGRFSGRQFSNSRSEMNVSTLELGDSALYLCASSLGLAGSYEQYFGPGTRLTVT.